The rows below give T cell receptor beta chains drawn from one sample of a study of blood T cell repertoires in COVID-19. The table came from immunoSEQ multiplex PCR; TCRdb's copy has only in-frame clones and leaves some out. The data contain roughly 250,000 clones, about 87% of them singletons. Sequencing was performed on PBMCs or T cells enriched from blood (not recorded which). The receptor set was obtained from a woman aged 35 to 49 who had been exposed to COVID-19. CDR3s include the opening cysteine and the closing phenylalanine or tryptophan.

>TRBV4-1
CASSQEWTTYTQYF
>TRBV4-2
CASSQGLVGGPNSPLHF
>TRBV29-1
CSVGTGTGNTIYF
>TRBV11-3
CASSEGLEQFF
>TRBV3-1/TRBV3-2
CASSQGSLGALYGYTF
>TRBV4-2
CASINEVEAGEQFF
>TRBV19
CASSQPGSYGYTF
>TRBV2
CASSSDRVNDEQYF
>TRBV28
CASSWEGTEAFF
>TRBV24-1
CATSLASGTDTQYF
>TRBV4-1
CASSHDRVTDTQYF
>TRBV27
CASRRGGRGTEAFF
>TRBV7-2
CASSLVAGLGSPLHF
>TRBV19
CASSREDRNQPQHF
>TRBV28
CAIMTGALYSNQPQHF